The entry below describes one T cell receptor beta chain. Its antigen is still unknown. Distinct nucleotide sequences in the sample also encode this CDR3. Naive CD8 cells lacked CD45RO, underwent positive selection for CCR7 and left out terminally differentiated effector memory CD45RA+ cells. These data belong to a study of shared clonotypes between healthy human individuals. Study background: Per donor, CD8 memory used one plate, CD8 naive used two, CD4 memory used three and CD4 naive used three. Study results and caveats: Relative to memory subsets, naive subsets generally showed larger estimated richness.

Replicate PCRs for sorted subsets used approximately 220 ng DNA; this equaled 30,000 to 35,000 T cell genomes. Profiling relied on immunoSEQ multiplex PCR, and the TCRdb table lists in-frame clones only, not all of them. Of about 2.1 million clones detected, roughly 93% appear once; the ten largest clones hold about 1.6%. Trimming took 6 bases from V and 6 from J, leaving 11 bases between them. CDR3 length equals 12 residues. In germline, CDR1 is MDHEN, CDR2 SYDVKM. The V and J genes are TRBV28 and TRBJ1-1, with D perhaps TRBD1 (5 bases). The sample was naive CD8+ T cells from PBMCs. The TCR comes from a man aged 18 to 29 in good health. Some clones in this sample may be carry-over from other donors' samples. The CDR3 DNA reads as TGTGCCAGCAGCCTATGGGGCGCTGAAGCTTTCTTT. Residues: CASSLWGAEAFF.